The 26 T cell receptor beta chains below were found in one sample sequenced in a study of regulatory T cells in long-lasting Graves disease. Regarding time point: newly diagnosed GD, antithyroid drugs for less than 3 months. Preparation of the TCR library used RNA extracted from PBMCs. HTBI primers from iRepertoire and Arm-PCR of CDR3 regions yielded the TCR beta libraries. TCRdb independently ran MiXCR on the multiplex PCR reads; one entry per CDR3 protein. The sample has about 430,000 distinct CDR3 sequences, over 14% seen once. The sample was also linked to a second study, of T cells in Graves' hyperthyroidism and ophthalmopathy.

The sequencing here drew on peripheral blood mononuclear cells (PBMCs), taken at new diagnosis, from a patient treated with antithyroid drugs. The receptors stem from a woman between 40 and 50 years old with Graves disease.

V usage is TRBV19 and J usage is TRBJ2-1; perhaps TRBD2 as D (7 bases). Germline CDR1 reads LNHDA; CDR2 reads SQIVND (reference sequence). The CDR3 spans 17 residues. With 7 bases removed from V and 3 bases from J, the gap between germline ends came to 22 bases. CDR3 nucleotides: TGTGCCAGTAACCCCGAGGGGGGAGGGCCCTTCTACAATGAGCAGTTCTTC. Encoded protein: CASNPEGGGPFYNEQFF.

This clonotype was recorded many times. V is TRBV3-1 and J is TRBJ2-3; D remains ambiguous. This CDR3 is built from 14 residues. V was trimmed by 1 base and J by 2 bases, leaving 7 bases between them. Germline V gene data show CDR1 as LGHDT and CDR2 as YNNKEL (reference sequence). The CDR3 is CASSQGFATDTQYF. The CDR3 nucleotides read TGTGCCAGCAGCCAAGGTTTTGCCACAGATACGCAGTATTTT.

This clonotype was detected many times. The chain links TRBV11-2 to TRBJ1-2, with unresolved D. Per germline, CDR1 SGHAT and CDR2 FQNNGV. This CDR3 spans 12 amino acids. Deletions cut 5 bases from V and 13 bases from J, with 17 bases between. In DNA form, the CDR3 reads TGTGCCAGCAGCGCTCAGCGAGTCAGTCCCACCTTC. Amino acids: CASSAQRVSPTF.

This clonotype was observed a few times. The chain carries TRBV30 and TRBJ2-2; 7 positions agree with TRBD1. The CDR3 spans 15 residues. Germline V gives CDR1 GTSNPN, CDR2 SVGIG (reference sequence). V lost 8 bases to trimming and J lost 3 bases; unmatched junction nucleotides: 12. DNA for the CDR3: TGTGCCCACTGGAGCCGGGACAGTGACACCGGGGAGCTGTTTTTT. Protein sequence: CAHWSRDSDTGELFF.

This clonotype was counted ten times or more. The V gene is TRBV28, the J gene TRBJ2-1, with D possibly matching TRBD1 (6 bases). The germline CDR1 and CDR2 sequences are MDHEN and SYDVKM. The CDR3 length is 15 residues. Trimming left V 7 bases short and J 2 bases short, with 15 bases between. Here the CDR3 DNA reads TGTGCCAGCACCCGCCGGGCAGGGGCCTACAATGAGCAGTTCTTC. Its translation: CASTRRAGAYNEQFF.

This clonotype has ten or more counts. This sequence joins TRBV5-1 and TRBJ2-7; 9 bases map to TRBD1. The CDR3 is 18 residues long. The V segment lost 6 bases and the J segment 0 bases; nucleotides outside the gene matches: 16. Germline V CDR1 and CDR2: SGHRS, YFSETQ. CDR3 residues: CASKTEGTGLSGSYEQYF. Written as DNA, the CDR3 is TGCGCCAGCAAGACAGAAGGGACAGGGCTTAGTGGCTCCTACGAGCAGTACTTC.

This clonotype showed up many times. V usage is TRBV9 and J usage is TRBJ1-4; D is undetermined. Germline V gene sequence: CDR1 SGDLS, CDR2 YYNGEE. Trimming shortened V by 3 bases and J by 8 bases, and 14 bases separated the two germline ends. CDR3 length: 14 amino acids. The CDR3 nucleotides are TGTGCCAGCAGCGGATCGGACTCCTTGGAAAAACTGTTTTTT. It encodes CASSGSDSLEKLFF.

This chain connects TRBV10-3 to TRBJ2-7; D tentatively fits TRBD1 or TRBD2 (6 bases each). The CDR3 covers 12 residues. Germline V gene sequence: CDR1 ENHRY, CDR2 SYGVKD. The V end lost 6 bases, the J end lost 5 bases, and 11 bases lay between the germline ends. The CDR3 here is CAIRVGGDEQYF. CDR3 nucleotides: TGTGCCATCAGGGTGGGGGGCGACGAGCAGTACTTC.

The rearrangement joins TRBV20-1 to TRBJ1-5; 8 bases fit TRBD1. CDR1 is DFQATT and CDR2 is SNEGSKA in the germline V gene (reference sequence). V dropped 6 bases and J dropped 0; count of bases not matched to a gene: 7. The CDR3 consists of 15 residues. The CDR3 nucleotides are TGCAGTGCACAGACAGGGGCCTATAGCAATCAGCCCCAGCATTTT. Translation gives CSAQTGAYSNQPQHF.

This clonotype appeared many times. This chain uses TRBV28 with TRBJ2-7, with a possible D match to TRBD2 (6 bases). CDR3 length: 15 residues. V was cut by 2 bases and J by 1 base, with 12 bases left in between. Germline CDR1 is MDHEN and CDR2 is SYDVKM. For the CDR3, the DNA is TGTGCCAGCAGTTTAGCGGGACTCCGGTCCTACGAGCAGTACTTC. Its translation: CASSLAGLRSYEQYF.

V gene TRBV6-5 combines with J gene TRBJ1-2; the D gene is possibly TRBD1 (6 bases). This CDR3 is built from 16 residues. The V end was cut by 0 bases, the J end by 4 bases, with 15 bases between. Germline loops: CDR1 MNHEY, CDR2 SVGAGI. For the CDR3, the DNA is TGTGCCAGCAGTTACTCGCACAGGGTAGTATCCTATGGCTACACCTTC. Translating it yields CASSYSHRVVSYGYTF.

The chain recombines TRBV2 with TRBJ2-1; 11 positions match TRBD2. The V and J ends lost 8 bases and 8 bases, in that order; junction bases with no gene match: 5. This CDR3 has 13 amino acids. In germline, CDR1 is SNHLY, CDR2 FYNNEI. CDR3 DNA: TGTGCCAGCCTCACTAGCGGGAGCGATGAGCAGTTCTTC. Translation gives CASLTSGSDEQFF.

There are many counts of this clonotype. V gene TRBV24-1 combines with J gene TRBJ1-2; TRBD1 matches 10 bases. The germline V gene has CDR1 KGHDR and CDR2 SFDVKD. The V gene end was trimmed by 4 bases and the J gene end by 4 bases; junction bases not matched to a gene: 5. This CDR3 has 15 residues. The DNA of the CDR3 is TGTGCCACCAGTGAGACCGGGACAGGGGTCTATGGCTACACCTTC. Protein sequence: CATSETGTGVYGYTF.

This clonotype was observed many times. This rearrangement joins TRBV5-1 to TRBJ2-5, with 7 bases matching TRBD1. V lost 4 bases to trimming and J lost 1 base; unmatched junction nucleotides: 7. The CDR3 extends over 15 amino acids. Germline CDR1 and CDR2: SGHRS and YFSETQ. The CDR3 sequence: CASSNDRVGQETQYF. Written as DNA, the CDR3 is TGCGCCAGCAGCAACGACAGGGTCGGCCAAGAGACCCAGTACTTC.

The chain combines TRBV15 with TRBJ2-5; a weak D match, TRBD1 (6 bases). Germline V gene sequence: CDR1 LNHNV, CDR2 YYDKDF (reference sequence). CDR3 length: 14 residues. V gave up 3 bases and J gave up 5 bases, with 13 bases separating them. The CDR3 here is CATSRRLQGETQYF. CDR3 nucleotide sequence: TGTGCCACCAGCAGGAGACTCCAGGGGGAGACCCAGTACTTC.

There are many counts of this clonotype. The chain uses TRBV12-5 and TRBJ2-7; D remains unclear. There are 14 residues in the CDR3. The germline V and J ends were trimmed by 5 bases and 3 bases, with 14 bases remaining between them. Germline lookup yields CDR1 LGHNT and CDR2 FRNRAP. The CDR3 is CASGPGPAVYEQYF. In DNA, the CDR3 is TGTGCTAGTGGTCCCGGGCCCGCGGTCTACGAGCAGTACTTC.

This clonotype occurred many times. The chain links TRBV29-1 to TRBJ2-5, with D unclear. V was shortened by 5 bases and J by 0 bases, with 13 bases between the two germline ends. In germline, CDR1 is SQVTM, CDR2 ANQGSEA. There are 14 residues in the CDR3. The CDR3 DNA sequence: TGCAGCGTTCCTGCCCCTGACAACCAAGAGACCCAGTACTTC. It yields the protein CSVPAPDNQETQYF.

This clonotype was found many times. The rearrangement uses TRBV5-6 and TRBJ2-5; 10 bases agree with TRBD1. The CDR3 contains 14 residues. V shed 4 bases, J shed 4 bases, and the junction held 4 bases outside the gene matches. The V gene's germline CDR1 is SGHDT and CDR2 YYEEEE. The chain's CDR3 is CASSTTGGVETQYF. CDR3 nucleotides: TGTGCCAGCAGCACGACAGGGGGCGTAGAGACCCAGTACTTC.

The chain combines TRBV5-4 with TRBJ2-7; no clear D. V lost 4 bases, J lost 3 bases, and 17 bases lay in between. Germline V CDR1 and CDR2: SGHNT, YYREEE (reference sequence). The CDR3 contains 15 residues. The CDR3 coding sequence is TGTGCCAGCAGCCGAGGACCCCCAGACCGCTACGAGCAGTACTTC. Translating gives CASSRGPPDRYEQYF. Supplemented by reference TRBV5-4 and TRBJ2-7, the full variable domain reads ETGVTQSPTHLIKTRGQQVTLRCSSQSGHNTVSWYQQALGQGPQFIFQYYREEENGRGNFPPRFSGLQFPNYSSELNVNALELDDSALYLCASSRGPPDRYEQYFGPGTRLTVT.

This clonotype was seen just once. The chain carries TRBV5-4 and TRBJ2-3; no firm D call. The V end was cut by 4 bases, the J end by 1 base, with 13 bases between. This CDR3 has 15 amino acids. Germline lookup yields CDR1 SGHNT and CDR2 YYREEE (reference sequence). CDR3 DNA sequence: TGTGCCAGCAGCCATGGCCGGGCCCGCACAGATACGCAGTATTTT. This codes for CASSHGRARTDTQYF. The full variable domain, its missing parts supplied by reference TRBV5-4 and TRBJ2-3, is ETGVTQSPTHLIKTRGQQVTLRCSSQSGHNTVSWYQQALGQGPQFIFQYYREEENGRGNFPPRFSGLQFPNYSSELNVNALELDDSALYLCASSHGRARTDTQYFGPGTRLTVL.

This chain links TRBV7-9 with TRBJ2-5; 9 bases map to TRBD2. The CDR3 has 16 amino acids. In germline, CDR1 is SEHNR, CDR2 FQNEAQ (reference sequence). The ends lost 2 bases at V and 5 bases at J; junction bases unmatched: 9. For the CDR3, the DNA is TGTGCCAGCAGCTTATGGCGGGAGGGCCGTTTGGAGACCCAGTACTTC. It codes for CASSLWREGRLETQYF. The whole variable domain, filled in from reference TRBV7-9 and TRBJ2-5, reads DTGVSQNPRHKITKRGQNVTFRCDPISEHNRLYWYRQTLGQGPEFLTYFQNEAQLEKSRLLSDRFSAERPKGSFSTLEIQRTEQGDSAMYLCASSLWREGRLETQYFGPGTRLLVL.

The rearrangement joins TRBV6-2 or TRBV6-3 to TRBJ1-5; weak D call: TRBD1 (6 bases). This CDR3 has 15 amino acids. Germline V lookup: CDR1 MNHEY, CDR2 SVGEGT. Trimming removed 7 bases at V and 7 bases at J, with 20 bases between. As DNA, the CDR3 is TGTGCCAGCACCAACGGTGGGGGCGGGGAGCAGCCCCAGCATTTT. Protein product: CASTNGGGGEQPQHF.

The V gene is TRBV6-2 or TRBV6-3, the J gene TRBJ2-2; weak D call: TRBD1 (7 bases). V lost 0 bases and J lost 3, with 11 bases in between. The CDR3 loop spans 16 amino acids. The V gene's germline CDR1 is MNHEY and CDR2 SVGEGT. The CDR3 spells CASSYSAGGYTGELFF. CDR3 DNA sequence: TGTGCCAGCAGTTACTCGGCAGGGGGGTACACCGGGGAGCTGTTTTTT.

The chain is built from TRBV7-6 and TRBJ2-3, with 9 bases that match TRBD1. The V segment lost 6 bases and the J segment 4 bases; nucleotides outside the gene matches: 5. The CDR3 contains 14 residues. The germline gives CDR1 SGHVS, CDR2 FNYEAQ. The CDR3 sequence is CASSRGQGPDTQYF. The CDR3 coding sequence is TGTGCCAGCAGTCGCGGACAGGGGCCAGATACGCAGTATTTT. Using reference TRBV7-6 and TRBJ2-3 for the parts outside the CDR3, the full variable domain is GAGVSQSPRYKVTKRGQDVALRCDPISGHVSLYWYRQALGQGPEFLTYFNYEAQQDKSGLPNDRFSAERPEGSISTLTIQRTEQRDSAMYRCASSRGQGPDTQYFGPGTRLTVL.

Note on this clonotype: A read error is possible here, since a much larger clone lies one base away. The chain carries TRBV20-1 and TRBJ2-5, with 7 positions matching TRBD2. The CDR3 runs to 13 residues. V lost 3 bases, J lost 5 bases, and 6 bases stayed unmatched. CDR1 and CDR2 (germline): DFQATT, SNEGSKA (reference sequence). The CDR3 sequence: CSARAGGSETQYF. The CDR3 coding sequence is TGCAGTGCTAGGGCTGGCGGGAGTGAGACCCAGTACTTC.

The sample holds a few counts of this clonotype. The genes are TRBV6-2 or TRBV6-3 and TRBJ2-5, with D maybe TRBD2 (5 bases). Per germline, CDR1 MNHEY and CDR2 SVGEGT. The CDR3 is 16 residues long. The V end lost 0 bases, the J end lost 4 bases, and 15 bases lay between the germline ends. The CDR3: CASSYSSDARGETQYF. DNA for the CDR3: TGTGCCAGCAGTTACTCCTCGGACGCCCGGGGAGAGACCCAGTACTTC.